Each of the 27 T cell receptor beta chains below was sequenced from the same sample in a study of T cell changes during pregnancy in multiple sclerosis. Repertoires were generated with immunoSEQ multiplex PCR, while TCRdb's copy carries only in-frame clones and drops some. The sample has 45,000 to 65,000 clones, approximately 93% seen once. The source was CD8+ T cells from peripheral blood mononuclear cells, collected in the third trimester of pregnancy. The receptors originated from a female donor with multiple sclerosis, enrolled in a pregnancy study.

V gene TRBV7-9 combines with J gene TRBJ2-3; no clear D. CDR3 length: 15 residues. Germline loops: CDR1 SEHNR, CDR2 FQNEAQ (reference sequence). Trimming removed 5 bases at V and 2 bases at J, with 14 bases between. CDR3 residues: CASSLMETSTDTQYF. CDR3 bases: TGTGCCAGCAGCCTCATGGAGACCTCCACAGATACGCAGTATTTT. Filled out from reference TRBV7-9 and TRBJ2-3, the complete variable domain reads DTGVSQNPRHKITKRGQNVTFRCDPISEHNRLYWYRQTLGQGPEFLTYFQNEAQLEKSRLLSDRFSAERPKGSFSTLEIQRTEQGDSAMYLCASSLMETSTDTQYFGPGTRLTVL.

The rearrangement joins TRBV7-9 to TRBJ2-5; 9 nucleotides line up with TRBD2. Germline V lookup: CDR1 SEHNR, CDR2 FQNEAQ (reference sequence). Germline trimming cut 6 bases from V and 4 bases from J; bases unmatched to any gene: 9. This CDR3 region has 15 residues. CDR3 residues: CASRGGRALRETQYF. The CDR3 DNA reads as TGTGCCAGCAGAGGCGGGAGGGCCCTTCGAGAGACCCAGTACTTC.

This clone appeared once. This chain uses TRBV19 with TRBJ1-2; D unresolved. This CDR3 is built from 13 residues. V was trimmed by 3 bases and J by 3 bases, leaving 8 bases between them. Germline CDR1 LNHDA, CDR2 SQIVND (reference sequence). The CDR3 here is CASSIDKYYGYTF. For the CDR3, the DNA is TGTGCCAGTAGTATCGACAAATACTATGGCTACACCTTC.

The chain employs TRBV15 and TRBJ2-3; D possibly corresponds to TRBD2 (7 bases). Germline CDR1 is LNHNV and CDR2 is YYDKDF (reference sequence). V was trimmed by 2 bases and J by 3 bases, leaving 9 bases between them. The CDR3 contains 14 residues. CDR3 in DNA: TGTGCCACCAGCAGAAGGGGGGGGACAGATACGCAGTATTTT. It yields the protein CATSRRGGTDTQYF.

The chain links TRBV19 to TRBJ1-5; D is possibly TRBD1 (6 bases). Germline V gene sequence: CDR1 LNHDA, CDR2 SQIVND (reference sequence). V dropped 3 bases and J dropped 4 bases, with 19 bases sitting between them. This CDR3 comprises 17 residues. As DNA, the CDR3 is TGTGCCAGTAGTATTGGACAGCCTTTTTCGTATAATCAGCCCCAGCATTTT. Protein product: CASSIGQPFSYNQPQHF. The whole variable domain, filled in from reference TRBV19 and TRBJ1-5, reads DGGITQSPKYLFRKEGQNVTLSCEQNLNHDAMYWYRQDPGQGLRLIYYSQIVNDFQKGDIAEGYSVSREKKESFPLTVTSAQKNPTAFYLCASSIGQPFSYNQPQHFGDGTRLSIL.

The chain has TRBV11-2 and TRBJ2-7, with a possible D match to TRBD2 (7 bases). CDR3 length equals 15 residues. The germline CDR1 and CDR2 sequences are SGHAT and FQNNGV. V was trimmed by 1 base and J by 3 bases, leaving 13 bases between them. CDR3 loop: CASSLGRGGSYEQYF. In DNA form, the CDR3 reads TGTGCCAGCAGCTTAGGCAGGGGCGGGAGCTACGAGCAGTACTTC.

This rearrangement joins TRBV7-8 to TRBJ2-5; possible D gene TRBD2, 5 bases. This CDR3 is 14 amino acids long. Germline V lookup: CDR1 SGHVS, CDR2 FQNEAQ. Between the trimmed V and J ends, which lost 1 base and 5 bases, there was a span of 11 bases. Here the CDR3 reads CASSLEASGETQYF. The CDR3 coding sequence is TGTGCCAGCAGCTTAGAAGCCTCGGGGGAGACCCAGTACTTC.

This chain uses TRBV29-1 with TRBJ1-1; D is uncertain. CDR1 is SQVTM, CDR2 ANQGSEA, per germline. The CDR3 totals 12 residues. V was cut by 7 bases and J by 0 bases, with 9 bases left in between. CDR3 sequence (DNA): TGCAGCGGGGCTCGCATGAACACTGAAGCTTTCTTT. This encodes CSGARMNTEAFF.

The chain recombines TRBV7-9 with TRBJ2-2; a possible D gene is TRBD2 (6 bases). From germline, CDR1 is SEHNR and CDR2 FQNEAQ (reference sequence). With 5 bases removed from V and 0 bases from J, the gap between germline ends came to 7 bases. The CDR3 is made up of 14 amino acids. CDR3 amino acids: CASSRDSNTGELFF. CDR3 coding DNA: TGTGCCAGCAGCCGGGACTCGAACACCGGGGAGCTGTTTTTT. Full variable domain (outside the CDR3, taken from reference TRBV7-9 and TRBJ2-2): DTGVSQNPRHKITKRGQNVTFRCDPISEHNRLYWYRQTLGQGPEFLTYFQNEAQLEKSRLLSDRFSAERPKGSFSTLEIQRTEQGDSAMYLCASSRDSNTGELFFGEGSRLTVL.

The table lists this clone with a count of one. J is TRBJ2-1 and V is TRBV6-1, with TRBD1 matching over 7 bases. Germline values: CDR1 MNHNS, CDR2 SASEGT. V was clipped by 6 bases and J by 0 bases; unmatched bases: 5. This CDR3 is 15 amino acids long. CDR3 region: CASSADRSSYNEQFF. The CDR3 DNA reads TGTGCCAGCAGCGCGGACAGGAGCTCCTACAATGAGCAGTTCTTC.

The V and J genes are TRBV30 and TRBJ2-7, with 7 nucleotides matching TRBD1. Per germline, CDR1 GTSNPN and CDR2 SVGIG (reference sequence). J lost 4 bases, V lost 1 base, and 7 bases had no gene match. This CDR3 is 14 amino acids long. The CDR3 DNA reads as TGTGCCTGGAGTGAGACAGGGATAACTTACGAGCAGTACTTC. It yields the protein CAWSETGITYEQYF.

The chain combines TRBV7-9 with TRBJ2-2; the match to TRBD2 covers 10 bases. With V trimmed by 1 base and J by 4 bases, 6 bases remained unmatched. The CDR3 has 17 residues. Germline CDR1 is SEHNR and CDR2 is FQNEAQ (reference sequence). CDR3 region: CASSLVGLAGVTGELFF. As DNA, the CDR3 is TGTGCCAGCAGCTTAGTTGGGCTAGCGGGAGTCACCGGGGAGCTGTTTTTT.

This rearrangement joins TRBV6-5 to TRBJ1-1; D not resolved. Germline loops: CDR1 MNHEY, CDR2 SVGAGI. The V end was cut by 2 bases, the J end by 1 base, with 8 bases between. The CDR3 is 14 amino acids. The CDR3 sequence is CASSYGGRNTEAFF. The CDR3 nucleotides are TGTGCCAGCAGTTACGGTGGGCGGAACACTGAAGCTTTCTTT.

The V gene is TRBV12-5, the J gene TRBJ2-7; D possibly corresponds to TRBD1 (7 bases). The CDR3 extends over 15 amino acids. The germline V gene encodes CDR1 LGHNT and CDR2 FRNRAP. V was shortened by 1 base and J by 5 bases, with 15 bases between the two germline ends. The CDR3 here is CASGLGAGGLNEQYF. As DNA, the CDR3 is TGTGCTAGTGGTTTGGGGGCAGGGGGGCTCAACGAGCAGTACTTC.

This chain's CDR3 is CASSTTGGANGYTF. The CDR3 DNA reads as TGTGCCAGCAGCACGACGGGGGGGGCGAATGGCTACACCTTC. The rearrangement links TRBV7-8 to TRBJ1-2; D possibly corresponds to TRBD1 (6 bases). V lost 5 bases to trimming and J lost 6 bases, with 16 bases between them. CDR1 is SGHVS, CDR2 FQNEAQ, per germline. The CDR3 consists of 14 residues.

The chain couples TRBV5-6 to TRBJ1-1, with 8 bases fitting TRBD1. Looked up from germline, CDR1 is SGHDT and CDR2 is YYEEEE. The CDR3 has 12 residues. V lost 2 bases to trimming and J lost 7 bases; unmatched junction nucleotides: 1. CDR3 loop: CASSFGTGEAFF. DNA of the CDR3: TGTGCCAGCAGCTTCGGGACAGGTGAAGCTTTCTTT.

V and J are TRBV28 and TRBJ2-7; 9 bases map to TRBD2. Unmatched junction bases numbered 11, after V lost 5 bases and J lost 3 bases. The length of the CDR3 is 16 residues. The germline V gene has CDR1 MDHEN and CDR2 SYDVKM. CDR3 residues: CASSPQLAGWVYEQYF. The CDR3 DNA reads TGTGCCAGCAGTCCCCAACTAGCGGGTTGGGTCTACGAGCAGTACTTC. Based on the CDR3 plus reference TRBV28 and TRBJ2-7, the full variable domain is DVKVTQSSRYLVKRTGEKVFLECVQDMDHENMFWYRQDPGLGLRLIYFSYDVKMKEKGDIPEGYSVSREKKERFSLILESASTNQTSMYLCASSPQLAGWVYEQYFGPGTRLTVT.

This clone was observed once. The V and J genes are TRBV23-1 and TRBJ1-5; no clear D gene. TRBV23-1 is recorded as an ORF, its role being uncertain. V was cut by 0 bases and J by 4 bases, with 13 bases left in between. The CDR3 is 16 amino acids. The CDR3 DNA reads as TGCGCCAGCAGTCAATCGATCCGTTTAGCAAATCAGCCCCAGCATTTT. Protein: CASSQSIRLANQPQHF.

The chain links TRBV5-1 to TRBJ2-1; 13 bases agree with TRBD2. The CDR3 is 16 amino acids. V dropped 4 bases and J dropped 5; count of bases not matched to a gene: 6. From germline, CDR1 is SGHRS and CDR2 YFSETQ. CDR3 region: CASSAPGTSGDNEQFF. The DNA of the CDR3 is TGCGCCAGCAGCGCCCCCGGGACTAGCGGGGACAATGAGCAGTTCTTC.

The chain is built from TRBV28 and TRBJ1-4; 8 bases are a match to TRBD1. The CDR3 is 15 residues long. Trimming cost V 4 bases and J 7 bases; bases outside gene matches: 8. The V gene's germline CDR1 is MDHEN and CDR2 SYDVKM. The CDR3 region has the DNA TGTGCCAGCAGTTCTCCGGCAGGGGGCTCTGAAAAACTGTTTTTT. Translation: CASSSPAGGSEKLFF.

This rearrangement joins TRBV27 to TRBJ1-4, with TRBD1 matching over 8 bases. The trim removed 7 bases at V and 3 bases at J, leaving 19 bases unmatched. Germline V gene data show CDR1 as MNHEY and CDR2 as SMNVEV (reference sequence). This CDR3 spans 19 amino acids. CDR3: CASNSVLRGPIMANEKLFF. As DNA, the CDR3 is TGTGCCAGCAATTCGGTGCTCAGGGGGCCTATTATGGCTAATGAAAAACTGTTTTTT.

The rearrangement links TRBV5-1 to TRBJ1-2, with D possibly being TRBD1 (6 bases). Germline V gene lookup returns CDR1 SGHRS and CDR2 YFSETQ. V lost 0 bases to trimming and J lost 5 bases, with 11 bases between them. CDR3 size: 14 residues. DNA for the CDR3: TGCGCCAGCAGCTTGGGGGGCCAGGGGTATGGCTACACCTTC. As protein: CASSLGGQGYGYTF.

Concerning this clone itself: Other DNA sequences of this sample code for an identical CDR3. The chain carries TRBV4-1 and TRBJ2-7; TRBD2 aligns across 7 bases. J gave up 4 bases and V 1 base, and 1 base lay outside the gene matches. Germline CDR1 MGHRA, CDR2 YSYEKL. This CDR3 is built from 13 residues. Written as DNA, the CDR3 is TGCGCCAGCAGCCAAGGCGGGGGATACGAGCAGTACTTC. Protein: CASSQGGGYEQYF.

This sequence joins TRBV7-6 and TRBJ2-1; no clear D gene. CDR1 and CDR2 (germline): SGHVS, FNYEAQ. This CDR3 comprises 16 residues. V dropped 0 bases and J dropped 7 bases, with 16 bases sitting between them. The CDR3 sequence: CASSLAIQRDWNEQFF. The CDR3 region has the DNA TGTGCCAGCAGCTTAGCCATCCAGCGTGACTGGAATGAGCAGTTCTTC. Variable domain in full (rest from reference TRBV7-6 and TRBJ2-1): GAGVSQSPRYKVTKRGQDVALRCDPISGHVSLYWYRQALGQGPEFLTYFNYEAQQDKSGLPNDRFSAERPEGSISTLTIQRTEQRDSAMYRCASSLAIQRDWNEQFFGPGTRLTVL.

The J gene is TRBJ2-7, the V gene TRBV19; maybe TRBD2 (6 bases). CDR1 and CDR2 (germline): LNHDA, SQIVND (reference sequence). The germline V and J ends were trimmed by 1 base and 0 bases, with 7 bases remaining between them. The CDR3 has 14 amino acids. CDR3 residues: CASSIVGGSYEQYF. In DNA, the CDR3 is TGTGCCAGTAGTATAGTGGGGGGCTCCTACGAGCAGTACTTC. The whole variable domain, remainder taken from reference TRBV19 and TRBJ2-7, is DGGITQSPKYLFRKEGQNVTLSCEQNLNHDAMYWYRQDPGQGLRLIYYSQIVNDFQKGDIAEGYSVSREKKESFPLTVTSAQKNPTAFYLCASSIVGGSYEQYFGPGTRLTVT.

Only one count was recorded for this clone. This chain uses TRBV27 with TRBJ2-7; possible D gene TRBD2, 5 bases. The germline CDR1 and CDR2 sequences are MNHEY and SMNVEV (reference sequence). Trimming took 3 bases from V and 0 from J, leaving 12 bases between them. The CDR3 spans 15 residues. The CDR3 loop reads CASSFGRGISYEQYF. The CDR3 region has the DNA TGTGCCAGCAGTTTTGGTCGGGGAATCTCCTACGAGCAGTACTTC.

This chain links TRBV5-1 with TRBJ2-1; weak D call: TRBD2 (6 bases). This CDR3 spans 15 amino acids. CDR1 and CDR2 from the germline V gene are SGHRS and YFSETQ. Trimming pared 1 base from V and 3 bases from J, leaving 11 bases between. This CDR3 is CASSLSSGYYNEQFF. CDR3 coding DNA: TGCGCCAGCAGCTTGTCGAGCGGGTACTACAATGAGCAGTTCTTC.